This T cell receptor (beta chain) was observed in a study of cytomegalovirus exposure and HLA in healthy donors. Regarding the study as a whole: Evidence from a later analysis indicated that most CMV-associated TCR beta chains looked HLA-restricted. TRBV6-2, TRBV6-3 and other indistinguishable V segments were excluded. Clonal expansion, a later analysis showed, was greater in HLA-associated TCR beta chains than in equally common others.

A remark on this clone: Antigen unknown.

A multiplex PCR was run with 60 Vbeta primers and 13 Jbeta primers. Assay: immunoSEQ multiplex PCR; the TCRdb copy retains only in-frame clones and omits some. The sample lists more than 95,000 clones, roughly 72% occurring once. CDR3 length: 14 residues. The germline V gene encodes CDR1 MDHEN and CDR2 SYDVKM. Unmatched junction bases numbered 8, after V lost 6 bases and J lost 5 bases. Sequencing used PBMCs. The rearrangement uses TRBV28 and TRBJ2-7, with TRBD1 identical over 9 bases. The sequence came from a woman aged 18-29 years in good health and CMV-seropositive. CDR3: CASRPTGGSNEQYF. The CDR3 bases are TGTGCCAGCAGACCCACAGGGGGCTCAAACGAGCAGTACTTC.